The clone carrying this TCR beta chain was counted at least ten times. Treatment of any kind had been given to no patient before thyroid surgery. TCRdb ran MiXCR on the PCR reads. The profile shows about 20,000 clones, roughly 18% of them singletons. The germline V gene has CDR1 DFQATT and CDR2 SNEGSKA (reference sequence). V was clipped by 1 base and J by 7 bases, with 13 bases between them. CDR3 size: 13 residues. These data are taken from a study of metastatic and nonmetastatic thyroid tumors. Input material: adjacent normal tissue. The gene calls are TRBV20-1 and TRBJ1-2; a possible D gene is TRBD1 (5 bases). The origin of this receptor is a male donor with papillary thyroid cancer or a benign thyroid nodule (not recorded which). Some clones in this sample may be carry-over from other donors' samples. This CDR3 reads CSARVRRQGGYTF. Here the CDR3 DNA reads TGCAGTGCTAGAGTCCGTCGGCAGGGTGGCTACACCTTC.